Listed here is a single T cell receptor (beta chain). Its antigen is undetermined. This sample stems from a study of immune evolution from preneoplasia to lung adenocarcinoma. Study-wide points: Clonality was highest in normal lung, lower in later-stage lesions apparently.

Each case's diagnosis was confirmed by two pathologists on H&E. Macro-dissection enriched premalignant or tumor cells before nucleic acid extraction. TCRdb's table, derived via immunoSEQ multiplex PCR, lists solely in-frame clones and lacks some. The sample includes roughly 21,000 clones, 60% to 80% of them seen just once. Trimming removed 5 bases from V and 7 bases from J; junction bases left unmatched: 8. The CDR3 is 14 residues long. Germline lookup yields CDR1 MNHEY and CDR2 SVGAGI. The sequence came from a person between 60 and 70 years old with lung adenocarcinoma. Sequencing was done on a sample of FFPE invasive lung adenocarcinoma tissue. The rearrangement joins TRBV6-5 to TRBJ2-7, with TRBD1 identical over 10 bases. Here the CDR3 DNA reads TGTGCCAGCAGTCGGACAGGGGGAGTCAGGGAGCAGTACTTC. It specifies CASSRTGGVREQYF.